The 4 T cell receptor beta chains presented below share a single source sample, sequenced in a study of T cells in localized non-small cell lung cancer (dated by TCRdb to 2018 to 2020). Library preparation employed the immunoSEQ multiplex PCR assay. The table comes from immuneACCESS by way of TCRdb, which keeps in-frame sequences with V and J called. Part of the clones is missing from these tables; in studies checked, under half for an unresolved V gene and the rest for unknown reasons. Counted in this sample were more than 45,000 clones; roughly 80% of them appeared once. The ten largest clones capture 17% of the sample. The input for sequencing was peripheral blood, taken before any cancer treatment. The receptors were gathered from a man aged 40 to 70 with stage I squamous cell lung carcinoma.

J is TRBJ2-7 and V is TRBV20-1; possible D gene TRBD1, 6 bases. Germline values: CDR1 DFQATT, CDR2 SNEGSKA (reference sequence). This CDR3 comprises 11 residues. Deletions cut 6 bases from V and 5 bases from J, with 11 bases between. The CDR3 is CSATQGDEQYF. The CDR3 bases are TGCAGTGCCACACAGGGCGACGAGCAGTACTTC.

This clone showed up just a few times. The V and J genes are TRBV18 and TRBJ1-5; D call uncertain. Germline loops: CDR1 KGHSH, CDR2 LQKENI. The CDR3 runs 14 residues. The V end lost 3 bases, the J end lost 6 bases, and 12 bases lay between the germline ends. CDR3 DNA: TGTGCCAGCTCACCCGACGGGGTAGTTCAGCCCCAGCATTTT. This sequence encodes CASSPDGVVQPQHF.

CDR3 region: CASSYGSPGAGGYTF. In nucleotides, the CDR3 is TGTGCCAGCAGTTACGGGTCACCGGGGGCGGGTGGCTACACCTTC. The chain recombines TRBV6-5 with TRBJ1-2, with a possible D match to TRBD1 (6 bases). Germline values: CDR1 MNHEY, CDR2 SVGAGI. CDR3 length: 15 residues. The V end lost 2 bases, the J end lost 7 bases, and 17 bases lay between the germline ends.

The V call is TRBV4-1, the J call TRBJ1-2, with D maybe TRBD1 (5 bases). Trimming removed 4 bases from V and 0 bases from J, with 18 bases in between. Per the germline V gene, CDR1 is MGHRA and CDR2 is YSYEKL. The CDR3 runs 17 residues. The CDR3 spells CASSRNYGTPTNYGYTF. CDR3 coding DNA: TGCGCCAGCAGCCGTAATTACGGGACCCCGACTAACTATGGCTACACCTTC.